What follows is one T cell receptor beta chain and its context. Symptom resolution, clearance, or two negative PCRs marked the recovered donors of Cohort 3. Methods used by the authors: Estimated nucleated cell counts came from reference gene primer amplification. Using immunoSEQ multiplex PCR, the repertoire was profiled, and TCRdb retains in-frame clones only, with some absent. V, J and clone size are those of that table, while D and trimming were read from the DNA. The sample includes around 390,000 clones, about 86% seen only once; the top ten take 10%. This entry comes from a study of blood T cell repertoires in COVID-19. For the study at large: Sites across the United States, Italy and Spain contributed samples from acute and convalescent COVID-19.

CDR1 KGHSH and CDR2 LQKENI come from the germline V gene. Trimming took off 2 bases at V and 7 bases at J, with 6 bases between the two ends. The CDR3 totals 12 residues. Sequencing was carried out using PBMCs or T cells enriched from blood (not recorded which). The clonotype comes from a woman between 50 and 59 years old who had recovered from COVID-19. This sequence joins TRBV18 and TRBJ1-5; possible D gene TRBD1, 6 bases. This chain's CDR3 is CASSPGGQPQHF. CDR3 DNA sequence: TGTGCCAGCTCACCAGGGGGCCAGCCCCAGCATTTT.